A single sample gave rise to the 27 T cell receptor beta chains below, sequenced in a study of blood T cell repertoires in COVID-19. Sequenced by immunoSEQ multiplex PCR; TCRdb stores in-frame clones only, minus some. Among around 370,000 clones listed, 80% to 90% were seen once. The sample taken for sequencing was peripheral blood. The source of these receptors is a woman aged 50 to 65 with COVID-19, enrolled during active disease.

The rearrangement joins TRBV7-2 to TRBJ2-1, with D possibly being TRBD1 (6 bases). The V and J ends lost 6 bases and 9 bases respectively, with 15 bases between them. From germline, CDR1 is SGHTA and CDR2 FQGNSA. CDR3 length: 13 residues. In nucleotides, the CDR3 is TGTGCCAGCAGTAGGAACAGGGAAGGTGAGCAGTTCTTC. It specifies CASSRNREGEQFF.

The chain couples TRBV18 to TRBJ2-7, with D uncertain. CDR3 size: 11 residues. Trimming pared 5 bases from V and 4 bases from J, leaving 6 bases between. The germline V gene encodes CDR1 KGHSH and CDR2 LQKENI. The CDR3 reads CASSAIYEQYF. The CDR3 DNA is TGTGCCAGCTCAGCGATTTACGAGCAGTACTTC.

The chain links TRBV21-1 to TRBJ2-6; the D call of TRBD2 is as the table states it, not checked on the DNA. TRBV21-1 is assigned pseudogene status. The CDR3 extends over 13 amino acids. CDR3: CASSYSGANVLTF. The CDR3, as DNA: TGTGCCAGCAGCTACTCTGGGGCCAACGTCCTGACTTTC.

This clone was observed a single time. V usage is TRBV29-1 and J usage is TRBJ1-1; a weak D match, TRBD1 (6 bases). Trimming removed 7 bases from V and 4 bases from J, with 16 bases in between. CDR3 size: 13 residues. CDR1 and CDR2 from the germline V gene are SQVTM and ANQGSEA. Written as DNA, the CDR3 is TGCAGCGCCTCATGGGTACAGGGCACTGAAGCTTTCTTT. Amino acid sequence: CSASWVQGTEAFF.

This chain uses TRBV30 with TRBJ2-3, with a possible D match to TRBD1 (5 bases). The CDR3 length is 15 residues. V gave up 1 base and J gave up 1 base, with 12 bases separating them. Germline values: CDR1 GTSNPN, CDR2 SVGIG (reference sequence). This CDR3 is CAWSGGGAGTDTQYF. CDR3 sequence (DNA): TGTGCCTGGAGTGGGGGTGGGGCGGGCACAGATACGCAGTATTTT.

The V call is TRBV18, the J call TRBJ1-1; D is perhaps TRBD1 (5 bases). Germline V lookup: CDR1 KGHSH, CDR2 LQKENI. The CDR3 extends over 13 amino acids. The V end was cut by 5 bases, the J end by 1 base, with 8 bases between. In nucleotides, the CDR3 is TGTGCCAGCTCAGACGGACAGAACACTGAAGCTTTCTTT. Amino acids: CASSDGQNTEAFF.

This clone has only a few counts. The DNA of the CDR3 is TGTGCCAGCAGCTTAGCGCCAGGGGGCCTTCAGCCCCAGCATTTT. As protein: CASSLAPGGLQPQHF. This rearrangement joins TRBV11-2 to TRBJ1-5; 8 bases map to TRBD1. This CDR3 has 15 residues. CDR1 and CDR2 from the germline V gene are SGHAT and FQNNGV. The trim removed 1 base at V and 6 bases at J, leaving 5 bases unmatched.

The chain recombines TRBV10-2 with TRBJ1-2; 10 nucleotides line up with TRBD1. J gave up 6 bases and V 6 bases, and 4 bases lay outside the gene matches. Germline V gives CDR1 WSHSY, CDR2 SAAADI. The CDR3 runs to 13 residues. The CDR3 loop reads CASRRQGANGYTF. CDR3 coding DNA: TGCGCCAGCAGGAGACAGGGGGCAAATGGCTACACCTTC.

The chain is built from TRBV4-2 and TRBJ2-6; 9 nucleotides line up with TRBD1. The CDR3 is 18 residues long. Germline V CDR1 and CDR2: LGHNA, YNFKEQ. The ends lost 7 bases at V and 0 bases at J; junction bases unmatched: 10. The DNA for the CDR3 is TGTGCCAGCACCCCGTCGGACAGGGGAAGCTCTGGGGCCAACGTCCTGACTTTC. This sequence encodes CASTPSDRGSSGANVLTF.

The rearrangement links TRBV3-1 (or the pseudogene TRBV3-2) to TRBJ1-2, with D perhaps TRBD1 (5 bases). CDR3 length: 16 amino acids. V was clipped by 0 bases and J by 4 bases, with 15 bases between them. Germline V gene lookup returns CDR1 LGHDT and CDR2 YNNKEL (reference sequence). The CDR3 is CASSQDTVGRVYGYTF. The CDR3 DNA follows: TGTGCCAGCAGCCAAGATACCGTCGGCAGGGTCTATGGCTACACCTTC.

The chain carries TRBV24-1 and TRBJ2-1; 15 bases are a match to TRBD2. The CDR3 runs 18 residues. Germline CDR1 reads KGHDR; CDR2 reads SFDVKD. The V segment lost 4 bases and the J segment 8 bases; nucleotides outside the gene matches: 11. The chain's CDR3 is CATSEPGLAGGPLDEQFF. DNA for the CDR3: TGTGCCACCAGTGAGCCCGGACTAGCGGGAGGGCCCTTGGATGAGCAGTTCTTC.

The rearrangement uses TRBV7-9 and TRBJ1-2; D call uncertain. Germline loops: CDR1 SEHNR, CDR2 FQNEAQ (reference sequence). Deletions cut 7 bases from V and 1 base from J, with 19 bases between. The CDR3 sequence is 16 residues long. The CDR3 region has the DNA TGTGCCAGCAACCCCGCAGGTTCGGGGAGTAACTATGGCTACACCTTC. Translation gives CASNPAGSGSNYGYTF.

The chain uses TRBV7-9 and TRBJ2-5; 7 nucleotides line up with TRBD1. The germline V gene encodes CDR1 SEHNR and CDR2 FQNEAQ (reference sequence). This CDR3 contains 13 residues. J was trimmed by 5 bases and V by 5 bases; bases with no gene match: 5. DNA for the CDR3: TGTGCCAGCAGCCGACAGGGCTTGGAGACCCAGTACTTC. Amino acids: CASSRQGLETQYF.

The CDR3 region has the DNA TGTGCCACCAGTGATCGGGACAGCCTAGCCAAAAACATTCAGTACTTC. Its protein product is CATSDRDSLAKNIQYF. V usage is TRBV24-1 and J usage is TRBJ2-4; 7 bases are shared with TRBD1. CDR1 and CDR2 from the germline V gene are KGHDR and SFDVKD. Trimming at V came to 3 bases and at J to 0 bases, leaving 4 bases not matched to a gene. The CDR3 is 16 residues long.

Worth noting for this clone: A junction end diverges from the germline sequence, so it may reflect a read error. The chain links TRBV6-2 or TRBV6-3 to TRBJ1-2; 8 positions agree with TRBD1. The length of the CDR3 is 13 residues. In germline, CDR1 is MNHEY, CDR2 SVGEGT. CDR3: CASSHNRGVEIVF. CDR3 nucleotide sequence: TGTGCCAGCAGTCACAACAGGGGGGTTGAAATTGTCTTC.

J is TRBJ2-7 and V is TRBV7-3; the D is unclear. CDR3 length: 15 residues. CDR1 and CDR2 (germline): SGHTA, FQGTGA. Trimming took off 2 bases at V and 5 bases at J, with 16 bases between the two ends. CDR3 DNA sequence: TGTGCCAGCAGCTTATATATTTCGGAGAACCACGAGCAGTACTTC. This gives the protein CASSLYISENHEQYF. The whole variable domain, remainder taken from reference TRBV7-3 and TRBJ2-7, is GAGVSQTPSNKVTEKGKYVELRCDPISGHTALYWYRQSLGQGPEFLIYFQGTGAADDSGLPNDRFFAVRPEGSVSTLKIQRTERGDSAVYLCASSLYISENHEQYFGPGTRLTVT.

V is TRBV6-5 and J is TRBJ2-7; a weak D match, TRBD2 (7 bases). From germline, CDR1 is MNHEY and CDR2 SVGAGI. This CDR3 has 15 amino acids. V lost 7 bases to trimming and J lost 7 bases, with 23 bases between them. Here the CDR3 reads CASMGGPGYLEEQYF. The CDR3 region has the DNA TGTGCCAGCATGGGGGGGCCGGGGTATCTTGAAGAGCAGTACTTC.

The chain uses TRBV3-1 (or the pseudogene TRBV3-2) and TRBJ2-7; D might be TRBD1 (6 bases). Germline assignment: CDR1 LGHDT and CDR2 YNNKEL (reference sequence). V was cut by 2 bases and J by 4 bases, with 15 bases left in between. There are 15 residues in the CDR3. The CDR3 here is CASSQRQATLYEQYF. For the CDR3, the DNA is TGTGCCAGCAGCCAAAGACAGGCGACGCTTTACGAGCAGTACTTC.

The chain carries TRBV7-6 and TRBJ2-7, with 8 nucleotides matching TRBD2. V lost 4 bases to trimming and J lost 5 bases; unmatched junction nucleotides: 10. The CDR3 covers 15 residues. CDR1 SGHVS and CDR2 FNYEAQ come from the germline V gene. The CDR3 DNA follows: TGTGCCAGCAGCTCGTCCCCGGGAGGGCCTCACGAGCAGTACTTC. Protein sequence: CASSSSPGGPHEQYF.

This chain joins TRBV5-4 and TRBJ2-5, with TRBD1 matching over 7 bases. The germline V gene has CDR1 SGHNT and CDR2 YYREEE (reference sequence). The ends lost 4 bases at V and 5 bases at J; junction bases unmatched: 5. The CDR3 is made up of 13 amino acids. The CDR3 bases are TGTGCCAGCAGCACAGACAGGGTTGAGACCCAGTACTTC. This sequence encodes CASSTDRVETQYF.

The chain combines TRBV15 with TRBJ2-1, with 7 positions matching TRBD2. Germline V lookup: CDR1 LNHNV, CDR2 YYDKDF (reference sequence). CDR3 length equals 15 residues. J lost 5 bases, V lost 5 bases, and 9 bases had no gene match. CDR3 nucleotides: TGTGCCACCAGCCCTCACGCGGGAGAAAACAATGAGCAGTTCTTC. This gives the protein CATSPHAGENNEQFF.

The count of this clone is one. This chain uses TRBV7-2 with TRBJ2-7; possible D gene TRBD1, 6 bases. The germline V gene encodes CDR1 SGHTA and CDR2 FQGNSA. The V end was cut by 3 bases, the J end by 3 bases, with 9 bases between. The CDR3 spans 13 residues. The CDR3, as DNA: TGTGCCAGCAGCTTCCGGGACAACTACGAGCAGTACTTC. This gives the protein CASSFRDNYEQYF.

The chain employs TRBV15 and TRBJ2-1, with TRBD1 identical over 10 bases. V lost 4 bases, J lost 7 bases, and 10 bases stayed unmatched. This CDR3 is built from 16 residues. Germline CDR1 LNHNV, CDR2 YYDKDF (reference sequence). The CDR3 bases are TGTGCCACCAGCAACGAACGGGACAGGGGTGGTAATGAGCAGTTCTTC. Translation gives CATSNERDRGGNEQFF.

The V gene is TRBV28, the J gene TRBJ1-1; 9 bases map to TRBD1. The V segment lost 7 bases and the J segment 1 base; nucleotides outside the gene matches: 4. The CDR3 loop spans 14 amino acids. From germline, CDR1 is MDHEN and CDR2 SYDVKM. CDR3 amino acids: CASITGGPNTEAFF. As DNA, the CDR3 is TGTGCCAGCATCACAGGGGGCCCGAACACTGAAGCTTTCTTT.

This chain uses TRBV7-9 with TRBJ1-5; 8 bases are a match to TRBD1. Germline assignment: CDR1 SEHNR and CDR2 FQNEAQ (reference sequence). This CDR3 has 16 amino acids. V lost 3 bases and J lost 0; bases outside the gene matches: 4. The CDR3 nucleotides read TGTGCCAGCAGCTTCGCGACAGGGGATAGCAATCAGCCCCAGCATTTT. This translates into CASSFATGDSNQPQHF.

The chain carries TRBV6-4 and TRBJ1-2; TRBD1 matches 9 bases. The CDR3 runs 15 residues. In germline, CDR1 is MRHNA, CDR2 SNTAGT. The junction had 7 bases not matched to a gene; V was cut back by 4 bases and J by 4 bases. CDR3 loop: CASSGTGGEVYGYTF. The DNA of the CDR3 is TGTGCCAGCAGTGGTACAGGGGGCGAAGTCTATGGCTACACCTTC.

The chain carries TRBV6-5 and TRBJ1-1, with D possibly matching TRBD1 (6 bases). Germline CDR1 and CDR2: MNHEY and SVGAGI. The V end lost 6 bases, the J end lost 0 bases, and 14 bases lay between the germline ends. The CDR3 contains 15 residues. Here the CDR3 reads CASRTDSYMNTEAFF. CDR3 sequence (DNA): TGTGCCAGCAGAACGGACAGCTATATGAACACTGAAGCTTTCTTT.